This TCR beta chain is drawn from a study of CD8+ T cells in alopecia areata listed by TCRdb under 2018. In the study overall: Treated patients were enrolled in an open-label pilot trial of oral tofacitinib, 5 to 10 mg twice daily, for moderate-to-severe alopecia areata. Patients received tofacitinib for 6 to 18 months and were then followed off drug for 6 months to check for delayed response and recurrence. Disease severity in treated patients was measured with the SALT score, which quantifies the percentage of affected scalp surface area. The study used high-throughput TCRbeta sequencing to examine T cell clonal expansion in alopecia areata, in both the C3H/HeJ mouse model and human patients. Scalp tissue and sorted CD4+ and CD8+ peripheral blood T cells from patchy and totalis/universalis alopecia areata patients and from healthy controls were covered by human TCRbeta sequencing. Tofacitinib-treated patients had biopsies at baseline and at 4 and 24 weeks of treatment, with a later scalp biopsy in several patients. Scalp clonality was compared among normal scalp (n=4), patchy alopecia areata scalp (n=8), and alopecia totalis/universalis scalp (n=8). The RNA source kit depended on sample type: the PAXgene miRNA kit for fixed scalp, the miRNeasy kit for PBMCs, and the RNeasy kit for mouse skin. Amplification of TCRbeta CDR3 regions was done by immunoSEQ multiplex PCR using 35 Vbeta forward primers and 13 Jbeta reverse primers.

This specimen's time point label, per the study, means: roughly 24 weeks on oral tofacitinib. What the treatment or condition label conveys for this sample: oral pan-JAK inhibitor, 5-10 mg twice daily. Lesional scalp punch biopsies and peripheral blood were obtained from alopecia areata patients. PBMCs were isolated by density centrifugation and stained for CD3, CD4 and CD8, and CD4+ and CD8+ T cells were sorted on a FACSAria. Receptor libraries were prepared by the immunoSEQ multiplex PCR assay. RNA was extracted from all samples and reverse transcribed into cDNA as template for TCR sequencing. SuperScript III was used to make first-strand cDNA, primed with a 2:1 mix of oligo-dT and random hexamers. A synthetic immune receptor repertoire was used to assess amplification bias, and residual bias was removed computationally. The paper's processing steps were these. After raw reads were preprocessed to remove errors, the CDR3 was defined following IMGT conventions as running from the conserved cysteine to phenylalanine. To get clonality, Shannon entropy was normalized by log2 of the number of productive unique TCRs and the result was subtracted from 1. Scalp TCRbeta sequences were cross-referenced with sorted blood CD4 and CD8 repertoires so that the CD4 or CD8 identity of scalp clones could be inferred. The clones in this table, taken by TCRdb from immuneACCESS, are in-frame only. Not every clone is retained; where verified, under half of the shortfall comes from an unresolved V gene, and the cause of the rest is unknown. V, J and clone size are those of that table, while D and trimming were read from the DNA. The sample profile shows roughly 190,000 clones; roughly 60% of them were found once. About 0.94% of the sample comes from the top ten.

Results and caveats for the whole study, not just this receptor: TCR sequences shared between patients were less clear than in mice, possibly partly because of HLA diversity in the patient population. With tofacitinib, both scalp clonality and the number of expanded CD8+ clones among the top 100 scalp clones went down significantly. Many expanded lesional clones persisted in scalp and blood during tofacitinib treatment, which may partly explain relapse after stopping treatment. Because the treated cohort was small and had only one nonresponder, larger studies are needed to examine links between baseline CD8+ expansion and response. Scalp TCR repertoire analysis is complicated because resident alphabeta T cells in normal human skin are also sequenced, whereas mouse skin is dominated by gammadelta T cells. Higher clonality and more expanded CD8+ clones were observed in lesional scalp than in normal scalp, particularly in alopecia totalis/universalis, a finding suggestive of antigenic drive.

This clone was counted a few times. Its antigen is currently not known. Base qualities were left out, and no much larger clone turns up one base away. CDR1 is given as SQVTM and CDR2 as ANQGSEA, both from the germline V gene. The V end loses 2 bases and the J end loses 2 bases, and a stretch of 6 bases separates them. The CDR3 has 12 amino acids, counting the end cysteine and phenylalanine. Only the CDR3 portion is preserved as DNA: 36 bases, with reading frame beginning at the first base. The sample consisted of CD4+ T cells sorted from blood, taken at week 24, from a patient treated with tofacitinib. Here the chain combines TRBV29-1 and TRBJ2-5; the D gene remains uncertain. This receptor was obtained from a human donor with alopecia areata. The DNA sequence follows: TGCAGCGTTGAACAATTACAAGAGACCCAGTACTTC. Translated, this is CSVEQLQETQYF.